A single sample is the source of the 14 T cell receptor beta chains below, sequenced in a study of synovial regulatory T cells in juvenile arthritis (dated by TCRdb to the mid-2010s). Library preparation employed the immunoSEQ multiplex PCR assay. TCRdb's version of the immuneACCESS table is confined to in-frame rearrangements and falls short of the full clone set. An unresolved V gene accounts for under half of the shortfall where checked; the remainder is of unknown origin. The table of this sample itemizes over 7,500 clones. The top ten clones comprise around 0.72% of the sample. Material for sequencing was Treg cells from blood. Sample cell subset or site, as interpreted from the label and publication: remaining (HLA-DR-negative) circulating blood Treg cells. These receptors were obtained from a donor younger than 30 with juvenile idiopathic arthritis.

CDR3 in amino acids: CASSLQGTGTYEQYF. The rearrangement uses TRBV5-1 and TRBJ2-7; with no DNA, the TCRdb D assignment of TRBD1 cannot be verified. CDR3 length equals 15 residues. No DNA was logged. CDR1 SGHRS and CDR2 YFSETQ come from the germline V gene.

The V call is TRBV5-1, the J call TRBJ2-1; TCRdb picks TRBD2, but there is no DNA to check that call. The CDR3 contains 16 residues. The DNA is unrecorded. The V gene's germline CDR1 is SGHRS and CDR2 YFSETQ. CDR3 loop: CASGEASSGAYNEQFF.

The chain carries TRBV7-2 and TRBJ2-7; the TCRdb D gene call, TRBD1, has no DNA to confirm it. There are 15 residues in the CDR3. No DNA appears here. The germline V gene has CDR1 SGHTA and CDR2 FQGNSA. The CDR3: CASSQSQGSPYEQYF.

The chain joins TRBV28 to TRBJ2-7; TCRdb indicates TRBD2, and absent DNA this call remains unverified. The CDR3 sequence is 14 residues long. Only the protein is on record. CDR1 is MDHEN and CDR2 is SYDVKM in the germline V gene. The CDR3 region is CASRRAGGGGWQYF.

This chain links TRBV19 with TRBJ2-5; TCRdb returns TRBD1, unconfirmable since there is no DNA. The V gene's germline CDR1 is LNHDA and CDR2 SQIVND (reference sequence). This CDR3 is built from 15 residues. The protein alone is recorded here. The CDR3 is CASRLGTGYQETQYF.

This chain's CDR3 is CASSLRTSGGTDTQYF. The rearrangement links TRBV5-4 to TRBJ2-3; the D call from TCRdb, TRBD2, cannot be confirmed without DNA. Germline-derived CDR1 and CDR2 are SGHNT and YYREEE (reference sequence). This CDR3 spans 16 amino acids. Only the protein sequence is given.

The chain is built from TRBV18 and TRBJ1-1; TCRdb's D call, TRBD1, is unchecked because there is no DNA. The CDR3 spans 14 residues. DNA for this receptor is not on file. Looked up from germline, CDR1 is KGHSH and CDR2 is LQKENI. CDR3 residues: CASSPRQPNTEAFF.

The V gene is TRBV7-2, the J gene TRBJ2-7. Germline V gene sequence: CDR1 SGHTA, CDR2 FQGNSA. This CDR3 region has 13 residues. No DNA accompanies this entry. This chain's CDR3 is CASSLESPYEQYF.

The chain combines TRBV5-1 with TRBJ2-3; TCRdb picks TRBD2, but there is no DNA to check that call. CDR1 is SGHRS, CDR2 YFSETQ, per germline. The CDR3 extends over 16 amino acids. No nucleotide data were recorded. Here the CDR3 reads CASCRGGPPSTDTQYF.

The V gene is TRBV4-1, the J gene TRBJ2-1; TCRdb calls TRBD2, which cannot be checked without DNA. The CDR3 has 16 amino acids. No DNA has been recorded. The germline V gene has CDR1 MGHRA and CDR2 YSYEKL. The CDR3 sequence: CASSQVSGVSYNEQFF.

This chain uses TRBV28 with TRBJ1-1. Germline V gene lookup returns CDR1 MDHEN and CDR2 SYDVKM. The CDR3 loop spans 14 amino acids. There is no recorded DNA. This CDR3 reads CASSLTGWGTEAFF.

The chain joins TRBV29-1 to TRBJ1-1; the D gene TCRdb calls, TRBD1, cannot be checked with no DNA. The CDR3 is made up of 11 amino acids. DNA is not on record. Germline assignment: CDR1 SQVTM and CDR2 ANQGSEA. This CDR3 is CSVELGTEAFF.

This sequence joins TRBV2 and TRBJ2-1; the TRBD2 assignment by TCRdb is unverifiable without DNA. The V gene's germline CDR1 is SNHLY and CDR2 FYNNEI. This CDR3 has 13 residues. The record lacks a DNA sequence. The chain's CDR3 is CASREGPYNEQFF. The full variable domain, in which reference TRBV2 and TRBJ2-1 provide the parts outside the CDR3, is EPEVTQTPSHQVTQMGQEVILRCVPISNHLYFYWYRQILGQKVEFLVSFYNNEISEKSEIFDDQFSVERPDGSNFTLKIRSTKLEDSAMYFCASREGPYNEQFFGPGTRLTVL.

The chain couples TRBV5-6 to TRBJ1-2. The CDR3 loop spans 14 amino acids. The DNA is not on file. CDR1 is SGHDT and CDR2 is YYEEEE in the germline V gene. CDR3 in amino acids: CASSLDRASYGYTF.